These T cell receptor beta chains were read from a single sample in a study of OX40 agonist ivuxolimab in advanced cancers. Measured with immunoSEQ multiplex PCR; TCRdb has only the in-frame clones, and not every one. The sample carries some 74,000 clones, roughly 94% recorded once. The sequenced sample was CD4+ or CD8+ T cells sorted from blood, obtained in a trial of the OX40 agonist ivuxolimab. The receptor set was obtained from an adult with an advanced solid tumor such as melanoma, head and neck, liver or kidney cancer. Both conserved end residues are part of each CDR3.

cdr3_aa cdr3_length j_call v_call
CASSLTTGEGYTF 13 TRBJ1-2 TRBV7-3
CASKALAGGHYEQYF 15 TRBJ2-7 TRBV19
CASSRLGQGYEQYF 14 TRBJ2-7 TRBV7-8
CAWSPTANTEAFF 13 TRBJ1-1 TRBV30
CAGGYGNQPQHF 12 TRBJ1-5 TRBV6-6
CASSTGSNTEAFF 13 TRBJ1-1 TRBV19
CASSRVKGGVANEQFF 16 TRBJ2-1 TRBV21-1
CASSLGFGGMEEKLFF 16 TRBJ1-4 TRBV5-6
CASSPWGTGGEPQHF 15 TRBJ1-5 TRBV9
CASSLSRQAGGLAYGYTF 18 TRBJ1-2 TRBV27
CASSWPGNEQFF 12 TRBJ2-1 TRBV27
CASKGSGIAEGQAGNEQFF 19 TRBJ2-1 TRBV28
CASSLPGQGTAGELFF 16 TRBJ2-2 TRBV7-9
CASSESRGGGVSTNSNQPQHF 21 TRBJ1-5 TRBV10-1
CASTLEGEIAGELFF 15 TRBJ2-2 TRBV28
CAKVTANYGYTF 12 TRBJ1-2 TRBV6-4
CASRGQESEAFF 12 TRBJ1-1 TRBV7-9
CASSKASRTGTTGELFF 17 TRBJ2-2 TRBV21-1
CASSLPAVLDTQYF 14 TRBJ2-3 TRBV5-6
CASRGLAGSYNEQFF 15 TRBJ2-1 TRBV27
CASSLVGQTVEKLFF 15 TRBJ1-4 TRBV7-8
CASSLVTGSYEQYF 14 TRBJ2-7 TRBV7-9
CASSFDSGTGFYNEQFF 17 TRBJ2-1 TRBV13
CASSELTATFSYGYTF 16 TRBJ1-2 TRBV25-1
CASSTDQGPYEQYF 14 TRBJ2-7 TRBV28
CASSLGGINTGELFF 15 TRBJ2-2 TRBV13
CASSQDISVQETQYF 15 TRBJ2-5 TRBV4-1
CSVESGSSYEQYF 13 TRBJ2-7 TRBV29-1
CASSPGGGPYYEQYF 15 TRBJ2-7 TRBV7-6
CASRIGGLASYNEQFF 16 TRBJ2-1 TRBV27
CASSSYGSSGTQYF 14 TRBJ2-5 TRBV14
CASSDYLAGGQETQYF 16 TRBJ2-5 TRBV6-1
CATSREPREPSEQYF 15 TRBJ2-7 TRBV15
CASSLSGSAYTDTQYF 16 TRBJ2-3 TRBV11-1
CASAWTGLTDTQYF 14 TRBJ2-3 TRBV28
CASSSLLDDTQYF 13 TRBJ2-3 TRBV27
CASSQVRVENTEAFF 15 TRBJ1-1 TRBV4-3
CASSIWAGNTEAFF 14 TRBJ1-1 TRBV19
CASSTGSGGPYEQYF 15 TRBJ2-7 TRBV19
CASSGGILPPTDTQYF 16 TRBJ2-3 TRBV5-4
CASRYRATYEQYF 13 . TRBV27
CASSQVSSGANVLTF 15 TRBJ2-6 TRBV4-1
CSVKGYSTNYGYTF 14 TRBJ1-2 TRBV29-1
CASSLTGVGTEAFF 14 TRBJ1-1 TRBV7-8
CASSPVMEAGDSYTQYF 17 TRBJ2-3 TRBV7-9
CASSFGTSYEQYF 13 TRBJ2-7 TRBV5-1
CASSSPGRELYEQYF 15 TRBJ2-7 TRBV6-5
CASRLTVQETQYF 13 TRBJ2-5 TRBV28
CASSLSGQGGWNTEAFF 17 TRBJ1-1 TRBV27
CATCQGNHYEQYF 13 TRBJ2-7 TRBV19
CAIRPSGWNEQYF 13 TRBJ2-7 TRBV7-9
CASTLRGVTEAFF 13 TRBJ1-1 TRBV28
CASSFVRGAEAFF 13 TRBJ1-1 TRBV28
CASSIGTGYGYTF 13 TRBJ1-2 TRBV19
CASSSDFPNEQFF 13 TRBJ2-1 TRBV28
CAWTESSYNSPLHF 14 TRBJ1-6 TRBV30
CASSLVVAGGSGELFF 16 TRBJ2-2 TRBV7-8
CASSQAAGGPETQYF 15 TRBJ2-5 TRBV4-1
CASSPPRPVRIAYNEQFF 18 TRBJ2-1 TRBV21-1